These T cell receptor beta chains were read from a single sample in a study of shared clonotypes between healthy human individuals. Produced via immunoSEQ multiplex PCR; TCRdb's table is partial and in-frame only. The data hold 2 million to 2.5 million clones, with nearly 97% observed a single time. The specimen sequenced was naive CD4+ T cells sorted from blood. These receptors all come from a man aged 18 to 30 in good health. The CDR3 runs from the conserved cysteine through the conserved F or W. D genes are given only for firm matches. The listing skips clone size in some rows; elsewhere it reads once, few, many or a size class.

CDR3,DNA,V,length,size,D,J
CASSIRTYGYTF,TGTGCCAGTAGTATAAGGACCTATGGCTACACCTTC,TRBV19,12,NA,NA,TRBJ1-2
CASSKGLTNSPLHF,TGTGCCAGCAGTAAGGGACTGACAAATTCACCCCTCCACTTT,TRBV27,14,NA,NA,TRBJ1-6
CASSSPNRVGSYEQYF,TGTGCCAGCAGCTCCCCAAACAGGGTGGGGTCCTACGAGCAGTACTTC,TRBV7-9,16,NA,NA,TRBJ2-7
CASSQRAGTGRGDEQFF,TGCGCCAGCAGCCAACGTGCCGGGACAGGAAGAGGGGATGAGCAGTTCTTC,TRBV4-3,17,NA,TRBD1,TRBJ2-1
CASSLASGENYEQYF,TGTGCCAGCAGCTTGGCTAGCGGGGAAAACTACGAGCAGTACTTC,TRBV7-2,15,NA,TRBD2,TRBJ2-7
CASSRTGVSSDRWEQYF,TGTGCCAGCAGTCGGACAGGGGTTTCCTCTGATCGCTGGGAGCAGTACTTC,TRBV27,17,NA,TRBD1,TRBJ2-7
CASSEQGAGSEAFF,TGCGCCAGCAGCGAACAGGGGGCAGGTTCTGAAGCTTTCTTT,TRBV10-1,14,NA,TRBD1,TRBJ1-1
CASSTGTSGPLDTQYF,TGTGCCAGCAGCACCGGGACTAGCGGTCCATTAGATACGCAGTATTTT,TRBV7-2,16,NA,TRBD2,TRBJ2-3
CAISGLGTGTDTQYF,TGTGCCATCAGTGGTCTCGGGACAGGAACAGATACGCAGTATTTT,TRBV10-3,15,NA,TRBD1,TRBJ2-3
CASSLDRAYNSPLHF,TGTGCCAGCAGCTTGGACAGGGCCTATAATTCACCCCTCCACTTT,TRBV7-2,15,NA,TRBD1,TRBJ1-6
CASNTGTGMGEQYF,TGTGCCAGCAATACCGGGACAGGGATGGGCGAGCAGTACTTC,TRBV2,14,NA,TRBD1,TRBJ2-7
CASSESGAGYGYTF,TGTGCCAGCAGTGAATCCGGGGCCGGCTATGGCTACACCTTC,TRBV6-1,14,NA,NA,TRBJ1-2
CASSRDVLETQYF,TGTGCCAGCTCACGCGACGTTTTAGAGACCCAGTACTTC,TRBV18,13,NA,NA,TRBJ2-5
CASSMTLGQGTGELFF,TGTGCCAGCTCAATGACTCTGGGACAGGGGACCGGGGAGCTGTTTTTT,TRBV18,16,NA,TRBD1,TRBJ2-2
CASSPAGGSDFGTQYF,TGTGCCAGCAGCCCGGCGGGGGGGTCTGATTTTGGGACCCAGTACTTC,TRBV5-4,16,NA,TRBD2,TRBJ2-5
CASSSQDRGPDTGELFF,TGTGCCAGCAGCTCCCAAGACAGGGGGCCCGACACCGGGGAGCTGTTTTTT,TRBV7-9,17,NA,TRBD1,TRBJ2-2
CASSLDPAGGETQYF,TGTGCCAGCAGCTTGGACCCAGCGGGAGGCGAGACCCAGTACTTC,TRBV5-4,15,once,TRBD2,TRBJ2-5
CASSDRTGGYNYGYTF,TGTGCCAGCAGCGATAGAACAGGGGGTTATAACTATGGCTACACCTTC,TRBV7-9,16,NA,TRBD1,TRBJ1-2
CASSLGGATGELFF,TGTGCCAGCAGCTTAGGGGGGGCCACCGGGGAGCTGTTTTTT,TRBV7-9,14,NA,NA,TRBJ2-2
CASSIGPQRGFTGELFF,TGTGCCAGTAGTATAGGCCCCCAACGAGGTTTCACCGGGGAGCTGTTTTTT,TRBV19,17,NA,NA,TRBJ2-2
CASSGPAKNEKLFF,TGTGCCAGCAGTGGGCCAGCGAAAAATGAAAAACTGTTTTTT,TRBV25-1,14,NA,NA,TRBJ1-4
CASTSSGGELFF,TGTGCCAGCACCTCATCTGGCGGGGAGCTGTTTTTT,TRBV7-2,12,NA,NA,TRBJ2-2
CASSRDFAGNTIYF,TGCGCCAGCAGCCGGGACTTCGCTGGAAACACCATATATTTT,TRBV7-9,14,NA,NA,TRBJ1-3
CASSLDPTGGTDTQYF,TGTGCCAGCAGCTTAGACCCCACAGGGGGTACAGATACGCAGTATTTT,TRBV7-9,16,once,TRBD1,TRBJ2-3
CASSGMGLAGVETQYF,TGTGCCAGCAGCGGGATGGGACTAGCGGGAGTAGAGACCCAGTACTTC,TRBV9,16,NA,TRBD2,TRBJ2-5
CASSVSGELFF,TGTGCCAGCAGTGTTTCCGGGGAGCTGTTTTTT,TRBV2,11,few,NA,TRBJ2-2
CASSRTGGRGYTF,TGTGCCAGCAGTCGAACAGGGGGTCGGGGCTACACCTTC,TRBV28,13,NA,TRBD1,TRBJ1-2
CASSLRGTGAGDTQYF,TGTGCCAGCAGTTTAAGAGGGACAGGGGCGGGAGATACGCAGTATTTT,TRBV28,16,NA,TRBD1,TRBJ2-3